This T cell receptor beta chain was sequenced during a study of T cells in localized non-small cell lung cancer. The study, taken as a whole, reports: Heterogeneity stays possible, as sequencing covered only one tumor region. Patients showing higher blood T cell density tended to see longer overall survival. Appearance in adjacent lung was seen for a median about 59 of the top 100 tumor clones.

Only in-frame clones appear in the TCRdb table, and some are missing; sequencing was by immunoSEQ multiplex PCR. Among approximately 2,000 clones listed, roughly a quarter were seen once. This clone was picked up a small number of times. Its antigen is unknown. The CDR3 length is 14 residues. Germline V gene sequence: CDR1 LNHDA, CDR2 SQIVND (reference sequence). V shed 1 base and J shed 2 bases, with 7 bases lying between them. This chain connects TRBV19 to TRBJ2-3, with D perhaps matching TRBD1 or TRBD2 (5 bases each). The sequencing used lung tumor tissue, collected before any cancer treatment. The source of this sequence is a female donor older than 55 with stage II lung adenocarcinoma. CDR3 in DNA: TGTGCCAGTAGTATAGGAGGGGACACAGATACGCAGTATTTT. Translating it yields CASSIGGDTDTQYF.